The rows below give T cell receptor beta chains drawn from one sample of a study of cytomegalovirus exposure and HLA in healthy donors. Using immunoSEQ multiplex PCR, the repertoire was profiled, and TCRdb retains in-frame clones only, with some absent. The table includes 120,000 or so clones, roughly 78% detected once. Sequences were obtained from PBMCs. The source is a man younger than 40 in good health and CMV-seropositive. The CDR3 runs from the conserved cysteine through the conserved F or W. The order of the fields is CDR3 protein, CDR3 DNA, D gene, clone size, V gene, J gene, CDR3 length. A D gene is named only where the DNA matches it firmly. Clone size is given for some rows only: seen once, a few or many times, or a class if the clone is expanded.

cdr3_aa: CASSLAGGLRGEQFF
cdr3_nt: TGCGCCAGCAGTCTAGCGGGGGGTCTCAGGGGTGAGCAGTTCTTC
d_call: TRBD2
clone_size: -
v_call: TRBV10-2
j_call: TRBJ2-1
cdr3_length: 15

cdr3_aa: CASSLNQRGYGYTF
cdr3_nt: TGTGCCAGCAGCCTTAACCAGCGAGGCTATGGCTACACCTTC
d_call: -
clone_size: -
v_call: TRBV2
j_call: TRBJ1-2
cdr3_length: 14

cdr3_aa: CASSLALREWETQYF
cdr3_nt: TGCGCCAGCAGCTTGGCCTTACGGGAATGGGAGACCCAGTACTTC
d_call: -
clone_size: -
v_call: TRBV5-1
j_call: TRBJ2-5
cdr3_length: 15

cdr3_aa: CASSQDWTGDNEQFF
cdr3_nt: TGTGCCAGCAGCCAAGATTGGACAGGTGACAATGAGCAGTTCTTC
d_call: TRBD1
clone_size: -
v_call: TRBV14
j_call: TRBJ2-1
cdr3_length: 15

cdr3_aa: CASSLGGAGADTQYF
cdr3_nt: TGTGCCAGCAGCTTAGGGGGGGCAGGGGCAGATACGCAGTATTTT
d_call: -
clone_size: -
v_call: TRBV13
j_call: TRBJ2-3
cdr3_length: 15

cdr3_aa: CASSLVLAGDQQFF
cdr3_nt: TGCGCCAGCAGCTTGGTGCTAGCGGGGGACCAGCAGTTCTTC
d_call: TRBD2
clone_size: few
v_call: TRBV5-1
j_call: TRBJ2-1
cdr3_length: 14

cdr3_aa: CSVELYRDNTEAFF
cdr3_nt: TGCAGCGTTGAATTGTACAGGGACAACACTGAAGCTTTCTTT
d_call: -
clone_size: few
v_call: TRBV29-1
j_call: TRBJ1-1
cdr3_length: 14

cdr3_aa: CASSHTGEAFF
cdr3_nt: TGTGCCAGCAGCCACACGGGTGAAGCTTTCTTT
d_call: -
clone_size: -
v_call: TRBV13
j_call: TRBJ1-1
cdr3_length: 11

cdr3_aa: CASRLVGYEQFF
cdr3_nt: TGTGCCAGCAGACTAGTGGGCTATGAGCAGTTCTTC
d_call: -
clone_size: -
v_call: TRBV7-9
j_call: TRBJ2-1
cdr3_length: 12

cdr3_aa: CASSRMAGGYEQYF
cdr3_nt: TGTGCCAGCAGCCGGATGGCAGGGGGCTACGAGCAGTACTTC
d_call: TRBD1
clone_size: -
v_call: TRBV5-6
j_call: TRBJ2-7
cdr3_length: 14

cdr3_aa: CASGHGQRLINSPLHF
cdr3_nt: TGTGCTAGTGGCCACGGACAGCGCCTAATTAATTCACCCCTCCACTTT
d_call: -
clone_size: once
v_call: TRBV12-5
j_call: TRBJ1-6
cdr3_length: 16

cdr3_aa: CASSFRGNSYEQYF
cdr3_nt: TGTGCCAGTAGTTTTCGGGGGAACTCCTACGAGCAGTACTTC
d_call: -
clone_size: -
v_call: TRBV19
j_call: TRBJ2-7
cdr3_length: 14

cdr3_aa: CATSHRDRTYEQYF
cdr3_nt: TGTGCCACCAGCCACCGGGACAGAACCTACGAGCAGTACTTC
d_call: TRBD1
clone_size: -
v_call: TRBV15
j_call: TRBJ2-7
cdr3_length: 14

cdr3_aa: CASSVAFGQKGSYGYTF
cdr3_nt: TGTGCCAGCAGCGTAGCTTTCGGACAGAAAGGTTCTTATGGCTACACCTTC
d_call: -
clone_size: -
v_call: TRBV9
j_call: TRBJ1-2
cdr3_length: 17

cdr3_aa: CASSQDRVYEQYF
cdr3_nt: TGTGCCAGCAGCCAGGACAGGGTCTACGAGCAGTACTTC
d_call: TRBD1
clone_size: -
v_call: TRBV5-5
j_call: TRBJ2-7
cdr3_length: 13

cdr3_aa: CASSTRGGSLTGNTIYF
cdr3_nt: TGTGCCAGCAGCACCCGGGGGGGCAGCCTTACTGGAAACACCATATATTTT
d_call: -
clone_size: -
v_call: TRBV5-6
j_call: TRBJ1-3
cdr3_length: 17

cdr3_aa: CASSQGQGSEAFF
cdr3_nt: TGCGCCAGCAGCCAGGGACAGGGATCTGAAGCTTTCTTT
d_call: TRBD1
clone_size: -
v_call: TRBV4-1
j_call: TRBJ1-1
cdr3_length: 13

cdr3_aa: CASSPDREVPNYGYTF
cdr3_nt: TGTGCCAGCAGCCCGGACAGGGAAGTCCCTAACTATGGCTACACCTTC
d_call: TRBD1
clone_size: -
v_call: TRBV7-6
j_call: TRBJ1-2
cdr3_length: 16

cdr3_aa: CASSLGLAGEETQYF
cdr3_nt: TGTGCCAGCAGTTTGGGACTAGCGGGGGAAGAGACCCAGTACTTC
d_call: TRBD2
clone_size: -
v_call: TRBV2
j_call: TRBJ2-5
cdr3_length: 15

cdr3_aa: CASSITDRAPGNTIYF
cdr3_nt: TGTGCCAGCAGCATCACTGACAGGGCCCCTGGAAACACCATATATTTT
d_call: TRBD1
clone_size: -
v_call: TRBV7-2
j_call: TRBJ1-3
cdr3_length: 16

cdr3_aa: CASGQDSHTEAFF
cdr3_nt: TGTGCTAGTGGTCAGGACAGTCACACTGAAGCTTTCTTT
d_call: -
clone_size: -
v_call: TRBV12-5
j_call: TRBJ1-1
cdr3_length: 13

cdr3_aa: CANGGLSCRDGNTIYF
cdr3_nt: TGCGCCAACGGGGGATTATCGTGTAGGGATGGAAACACCATATATTTT
d_call: -
clone_size: -
v_call: TRBV5-1
j_call: TRBJ1-3
cdr3_length: 16

cdr3_aa: CASRGRRGGTGELFF
cdr3_nt: TGTGCCAGCAGGGGAAGGCGGGGAGGCACCGGGGAGCTGTTTTTT
d_call: -
clone_size: few
v_call: TRBV9
j_call: TRBJ2-2
cdr3_length: 15

cdr3_aa: CASSISSRGAKNIQYF
cdr3_nt: TGTGCCAGTAGTATATCGAGCCGGGGGGCCAAAAACATTCAGTACTTC
d_call: -
clone_size: -
v_call: TRBV19
j_call: TRBJ2-4
cdr3_length: 16

cdr3_aa: CASSGQGSYGYTF
cdr3_nt: TGTGCCAGTAGTGGCCAGGGATCCTATGGCTACACCTTC
d_call: -
clone_size: -
v_call: TRBV19
j_call: TRBJ1-2
cdr3_length: 13

cdr3_aa: CAWTPSSYNSPLHF
cdr3_nt: TGTGCCTGGACACCCAGCTCCTATAATTCACCCCTCCACTTT
d_call: -
clone_size: once
v_call: TRBV30
j_call: TRBJ1-6
cdr3_length: 14

cdr3_aa: CASSLGTWTLSYNEQFF
cdr3_nt: TGTGCCAGCAGCTTAGGAACGTGGACTCTCTCCTACAATGAGCAGTTCTTC
d_call: -
clone_size: -
v_call: TRBV9
j_call: TRBJ2-1
cdr3_length: 17

cdr3_aa: CASSVPVGWSPLHF
cdr3_nt: TGTGCCAGCAGCGTACCTGTCGGGTGGTCACCCCTCCACTTT
d_call: -
clone_size: few
v_call: TRBV9
j_call: TRBJ1-6
cdr3_length: 14

cdr3_aa: CASSFGQETQYF
cdr3_nt: TGTGCCAGCAGCTTCGGCCAAGAGACCCAGTACTTC
d_call: -
clone_size: few
v_call: TRBV11-3
j_call: TRBJ2-5
cdr3_length: 12

cdr3_aa: CASSLALAPLLQETQYF
cdr3_nt: TGCGCCAGCAGCTTGGCCCTCGCGCCCTTACTCCAAGAGACCCAGTACTTC
d_call: -
clone_size: -
v_call: TRBV5-1
j_call: TRBJ2-5
cdr3_length: 17

cdr3_aa: CASSLTGTPGELFF
cdr3_nt: TGCGCCAGCAGCCTGACGGGGACTCCAGGGGAGCTGTTTTTT
d_call: -
clone_size: -
v_call: TRBV5-1
j_call: TRBJ2-2
cdr3_length: 14

cdr3_aa: CSASGTGGTEAFF
cdr3_nt: TGCAGCGCCTCGGGGACAGGGGGGACTGAAGCTTTCTTT
d_call: TRBD1
clone_size: -
v_call: TRBV29-1
j_call: TRBJ1-1
cdr3_length: 13

cdr3_aa: CATSRLAGATDTQYF
cdr3_nt: TGTGCCACCAGCCGACTAGCGGGGGCCACAGATACGCAGTATTTT
d_call: TRBD2
clone_size: once
v_call: TRBV15
j_call: TRBJ2-3
cdr3_length: 15

cdr3_aa: CSSASLVAGGMETQYF
cdr3_nt: TGTTCCAGCGCCTCACTGGTTGCGGGGGGGATGGAGACCCAGTACTTC
d_call: TRBD2
clone_size: -
v_call: TRBV7-9
j_call: TRBJ2-5
cdr3_length: 16

cdr3_aa: CASSRPGHLNTEAFF
cdr3_nt: TGTGCCAGCAGCCGTCCGGGACACCTGAACACTGAAGCTTTCTTT
d_call: -
clone_size: -
v_call: TRBV6-5
j_call: TRBJ1-1
cdr3_length: 15

cdr3_aa: CASSPSVSYNEQFF
cdr3_nt: TGTGCCAGTAGCCCCTCGGTCTCCTACAATGAGCAGTTCTTC
d_call: -
clone_size: -
v_call: TRBV19
j_call: TRBJ2-1
cdr3_length: 14

cdr3_aa: CASRVGQGSEQYF
cdr3_nt: TGCGCCAGCAGAGTGGGACAGGGGTCCGAGCAGTACTTC
d_call: TRBD1
clone_size: -
v_call: TRBV5-1
j_call: TRBJ2-7
cdr3_length: 13

cdr3_aa: CASSHRDISYNEQFF
cdr3_nt: TGTGCCAGCAGCCACCGGGACATCTCCTACAATGAGCAGTTCTTC
d_call: -
clone_size: -
v_call: TRBV16
j_call: TRBJ2-1
cdr3_length: 15

cdr3_aa: CASSPRQDRQYEQYF
cdr3_nt: TGTGCCAGCTCACCGCGACAGGATCGGCAGTACGAGCAGTACTTC
d_call: -
clone_size: -
v_call: TRBV18
j_call: TRBJ2-7
cdr3_length: 15

cdr3_aa: CAISDRTANTEAFF
cdr3_nt: TGTGCCATCAGTGATCGGACAGCGAACACTGAAGCTTTCTTT
d_call: -
clone_size: few
v_call: TRBV10-3
j_call: TRBJ1-1
cdr3_length: 14

cdr3_aa: CASKQTGDSYEQYF
cdr3_nt: TGTGCCAGCAAGCAGACAGGGGACTCCTACGAGCAGTACTTC
d_call: TRBD1
clone_size: -
v_call: TRBV6-5
j_call: TRBJ2-7
cdr3_length: 14

cdr3_aa: CASSLDRYYEQYF
cdr3_nt: TGTGCCAGCAGCTTAGACAGATATTACGAGCAGTACTTC
d_call: -
clone_size: -
v_call: TRBV7-8
j_call: TRBJ2-7
cdr3_length: 13

cdr3_aa: CASSPYRVGYEQYF
cdr3_nt: TGCGCCAGCAGCCCCTACAGGGTTGGCTACGAGCAGTACTTC
d_call: -
clone_size: -
v_call: TRBV5-1
j_call: TRBJ2-7
cdr3_length: 14

cdr3_aa: CASSQVSSSYNEQFF
cdr3_nt: TGTGCCAGCAGCCAAGTTTCGAGCTCCTACAATGAGCAGTTCTTC
d_call: -
clone_size: -
v_call: TRBV4-2
j_call: TRBJ2-1
cdr3_length: 15

cdr3_aa: CASSSYPPSGANVLTF
cdr3_nt: TGTGCCAGCTCAAGCTACCCACCCTCTGGGGCCAACGTCCTGACTTTC
d_call: -
clone_size: -
v_call: TRBV18
j_call: TRBJ2-6
cdr3_length: 16

cdr3_aa: CASSPRGRGGNEKLFF
cdr3_nt: TGTGCCAGCAGCCCCCGCGGCAGGGGTGGGAATGAAAAACTGTTTTTT
d_call: -
clone_size: -
v_call: TRBV7-6
j_call: TRBJ1-4
cdr3_length: 16

cdr3_aa: CSVDSASGLGETQYF
cdr3_nt: TGCAGCGTTGACTCCGCTAGCGGGCTGGGGGAGACCCAGTACTTC
d_call: TRBD2
clone_size: -
v_call: TRBV29-1
j_call: TRBJ2-5
cdr3_length: 15

cdr3_aa: CASSFLGNRDTEAFF
cdr3_nt: TGTGCCAGCAGCTTTCTAGGGAACAGGGACACTGAAGCTTTCTTT
d_call: -
clone_size: -
v_call: TRBV7-9
j_call: TRBJ1-1
cdr3_length: 15

cdr3_aa: CASSETETGVGTQYF
cdr3_nt: TGTGCCAGCAGTGAAACAGAGACAGGGGTTGGTACGCAGTATTTT
d_call: TRBD1
clone_size: -
v_call: TRBV6-1
j_call: TRBJ2-3
cdr3_length: 15

cdr3_aa: CASSLGDTSYNEQFF
cdr3_nt: TGTGCCAGCAGCTTGGGGGACACCAGTTACAATGAGCAGTTCTTC
d_call: -
clone_size: -
v_call: TRBV5-8
j_call: TRBJ2-1
cdr3_length: 15

cdr3_aa: CASVGWERGIYEQYF
cdr3_nt: TGTGCCAGCGTGGGATGGGAGCGGGGGATCTACGAGCAGTACTTC
d_call: TRBD2
clone_size: -
v_call: TRBV6-1
j_call: TRBJ2-7
cdr3_length: 15

cdr3_aa: CASIRGEGEQFF
cdr3_nt: TGTGCCAGCATCCGTGGGGAGGGAGAGCAGTTCTTC
d_call: TRBD2
clone_size: few
v_call: TRBV2
j_call: TRBJ2-1
cdr3_length: 12

cdr3_aa: CASSAGSATNEKLFF
cdr3_nt: TGCGCCAGCAGTGCAGGGTCGGCGACTAATGAAAAACTGTTTTTT
d_call: -
clone_size: -
v_call: TRBV5-1
j_call: TRBJ1-4
cdr3_length: 15

cdr3_aa: CASSGTGPSVLGYTF
cdr3_nt: TGTGCCAGCAGTGGCACAGGGCCTTCGGTCCTTGGCTACACCTTC
d_call: -
clone_size: -
v_call: TRBV6-6
j_call: TRBJ1-2
cdr3_length: 15

cdr3_aa: CASSEPDRQAANHYEQYF
cdr3_nt: TGTGCCAGCAGCGAACCCGACAGGCAGGCGGCCAATCACTACGAGCAGTACTTC
d_call: -
clone_size: -
v_call: TRBV13
j_call: TRBJ2-7
cdr3_length: 18

cdr3_aa: CASSLQGARSTGELFF
cdr3_nt: TGTGCCAGCAGCTTACAGGGGGCGCGGAGCACCGGGGAGCTGTTTTTT
d_call: TRBD1
clone_size: -
v_call: TRBV11-3
j_call: TRBJ2-2
cdr3_length: 16